This is a list of T cell receptor beta chains from one sample in a study of shared clonotypes between healthy human individuals. Here immunoSEQ multiplex PCR was the method, and the copy in TCRdb shows in-frame clones only, minus some. The data hold around 2.1 million clones, with almost 96% observed a single time. The sample was naive CD4+ T cells sorted from blood. These receptors were taken from a man between 18 and 35 years old in good health. Both conserved end residues are part of each CDR3. A D gene is named only where the DNA matches it firmly. For some rows the clone size is stated as once, few or many, or as a class when expanded; others skip it.

D	size	J	V	CDR3	DNA
.	few	TRBJ1-2	TRBV2	CASSTQGANYGYTF	TGTGCCAGCAGTACACAGGGAGCTAACTATGGCTACACCTTC
.	.	TRBJ1-1	TRBV5-4	CASSGGVNTEAFF	TGTGCCAGCTCCGGGGGGGTGAACACTGAAGCTTTCTTT
.	once	TRBJ1-6	TRBV9	CASSPPGAYNSPLHF	TGTGCCAGCAGCCCCCCCGGCGCCTATAATTCACCCCTCCACTTT
.	.	TRBJ2-7	TRBV6-5	CASRPFMTGPYEQYF	TGTGCCAGCAGGCCATTTATGACAGGCCCCTACGAGCAGTACTTC
.	.	TRBJ2-7	TRBV6-5	CASSYSRQVSSYEQYF	TGTGCCAGCAGTTACTCGCGACAGGTCAGCTCCTACGAGCAGTACTTC
.	.	TRBJ2-3	TRBV9	CASSVAPSTDSSTDTQYF	TGTGCCAGCAGCGTAGCCCCCTCCACCGATTCTAGCACAGATACGCAGTATTTT
.	.	TRBJ1-1	TRBV6-5	CASSYPGAPEAFF	TGTGCCAGCAGTTACCCGGGGGCGCCTGAAGCTTTCTTT
TRBD1	.	TRBJ2-7	TRBV6-6	CASSYSGTGVYEQYF	TGTGCCAGCAGTTACTCGGGGACAGGGGTCTACGAGCAGTACTTC
.	.	TRBJ2-5	TRBV7-2	CASSLAETGETQYF	TGTGCCAGCAGCTTAGCCGAGACAGGCGAGACCCAGTACTTC
TRBD2	.	TRBJ2-1	TRBV10-3	CAISGGGSSGNEQFF	TGTGCCATCAGTGGGGGCGGGAGCTCCGGGAATGAGCAGTTCTTC
TRBD2	once	TRBJ2-3	TRBV30	CAWSVGLAGATDTQYF	TGTGCCTGGAGTGTGGGACTAGCGGGAGCTACAGATACGCAGTATTTT
.	.	TRBJ1-4	TRBV4-1	CASSQQTRSTNEKLFF	TGCGCCAGCAGCCAGCAAACAAGATCAACTAATGAAAAACTGTTTTTT
.	.	TRBJ2-5	TRBV28	CASSLAAPGTQYF	TGTGCCAGCAGTTTAGCAGCGCCGGGGACCCAGTACTTC
TRBD2	.	TRBJ2-1	TRBV4-1	CASSQQTGTSRSEQFF	TGCGCCAGCAGCCAACAGACCGGGACTAGCCGCAGTGAGCAGTTCTTC
TRBD2	.	TRBJ2-7	TRBV19	CASGYTSGMFYEQYF	TGTGCCAGTGGGTATACTAGCGGAATGTTCTACGAGCAGTACTTC
TRBD2	.	TRBJ2-5	TRBV7-2	CASAGTSGTWETQYF	TGTGCCAGCGCAGGGACTAGCGGGACTTGGGAGACCCAGTACTTC
.	.	TRBJ2-1	TRBV27	CASTSYNEQFF	TGTGCCAGCACCTCCTACAATGAGCAGTTCTTC
.	.	TRBJ1-1	TRBV5-1	CASSLLYTDTMNTEAFF	TGCGCCAGCAGCTTATTGTACACAGATACGATGAACACTGAAGCTTTCTTT
TRBD1	.	TRBJ1-6	TRBV30	CAETGQGDSPLHF	TGTGCCGAAACGGGTCAGGGGGATTCACCCCTCCACTTT
TRBD2	.	TRBJ2-7	TRBV7-9	CASSLASGRNYEQYF	TGTGCCAGCAGCTTAGCTAGCGGGAGGAATTACGAGCAGTACTTC
.	.	TRBJ2-5	TRBV25-1	CASSEEPGHTYQETQYF	TGTGCCAGCAGTGAGGAGCCGGGACATACGTACCAAGAGACCCAGTACTTC
TRBD1	.	TRBJ2-7	TRBV7-9	CASSLKSSYRGVAPYEQYF	TGTGCCAGCAGCCTTAAGTCGTCGTACAGGGGTGTAGCTCCCTACGAGCAGTACTTC
.	.	TRBJ1-1	TRBV7-3	CASSFSQDTEAFF	TGTGCCAGCAGCTTCAGCCAGGACACTGAAGCTTTCTTT
TRBD1	.	TRBJ2-3	TRBV19	CASSIAPTGTASDTQYF	TGTGCCAGTAGTATAGCCCCGACAGGGACAGCTTCAGATACGCAGTATTTT
TRBD1	.	TRBJ2-3	TRBV10-3	CAIRPGQGERTDTQYF	TGTGCCATCAGGCCGGGACAGGGCGAAAGGACAGATACGCAGTATTTT
.	.	TRBJ1-5	TRBV15	CATSSAAGRGQPQHF	TGTGCCACCAGCTCCGCGGCGGGGCGGGGGCAGCCCCAGCATTTT
TRBD2	.	TRBJ2-1	TRBV5-4	CALTSGVYNEQFF	TGTGCCCTTACTAGCGGGGTCTACAATGAGCAGTTCTTC
.	.	TRBJ1-3	TRBV7-6	CASSLGGIRNTIYF	TGTGCCAGCAGCTTAGGGGGAATTAGAAACACCATATATTTT
.	.	TRBJ2-7	TRBV7-9	CASSLHGDSYEQYF	TGTGCCAGCAGCTTACACGGGGACTCCTACGAGCAGTACTTC
.	.	TRBJ2-1	TRBV13	CASSFYRGKDNEQFF	TGTGCCAGCAGCTTCTATCGGGGTAAGGACAATGAGCAGTTCTTC
.	.	TRBJ2-2	TRBV25-1	CASSQPRGNTGELFF	TGTGCCAGCAGCCAGCCCCGAGGGAACACCGGGGAGCTGTTTTTT
TRBD2	.	TRBJ2-5	TRBV5-1	CASSRTSAQETQYF	TGCGCCAGCAGCCGGACTAGCGCCCAAGAGACCCAGTACTTC
.	.	TRBJ2-3	TRBV30	CACNKPSDTQYF	TGTGCCTGTAACAAGCCATCCGATACGCAGTATTTT
TRBD1	.	TRBJ2-1	TRBV7-6	CASSRIQGQTYNEQFF	TGTGCCAGCAGCCGAATCCAGGGACAGACCTACAATGAGCAGTTCTTC
.	.	TRBJ2-2	TRBV10-3	CAIRGRETGELFF	TGTGCCATCAGGGGACGGGAAACCGGGGAGCTGTTTTTT
.	.	TRBJ2-7	TRBV7-2	CASSIDRSSYEQYF	TGTGCCAGCAGCATAGACAGAAGCTCCTACGAGCAGTACTTC
.	.	TRBJ2-7	TRBV28	CAIRDAALEQYF	TGTGCCATACGGGATGCCGCCCTCGAGCAGTACTTC
TRBD2	.	TRBJ2-7	TRBV10-3	CAIRPGTSGSYEQYF	TGTGCCATCAGACCGGGGACTAGCGGTTCCTACGAGCAGTACTTC
.	.	TRBJ2-7	TRBV7-2	CASNLGFGYEQYF	TGTGCCAGCAATTTGGGATTCGGCTACGAGCAGTACTTC
TRBD1	few	TRBJ1-2	TRBV5-8	CASSAGQGPYGYTF	TGTGCCAGCAGCGCCGGACAGGGCCCATATGGCTACACCTTC
.	.	TRBJ2-4	TRBV28	CASSLWLSGEAKNIQYF	TGTGCCAGCAGTTTGTGGTTGTCAGGGGAGGCCAAAAACATTCAGTACTTC
TRBD1	.	TRBJ2-7	TRBV6-5	CASGSGTGAYEQYF	TGTGCCAGCGGATCCGGGACAGGGGCCTACGAGCAGTACTTC
.	.	TRBJ1-2	TRBV7-2	CASSLDFGNYGYTF	TGTGCCAGCAGCCTTGATTTTGGAAACTATGGCTACACCTTC
.	.	TRBJ1-5	TRBV28	CASSLYGGVRSNQPQHF	TGTGCCAGCAGTCTGTACGGGGGGGTAAGGAGCAATCAGCCCCAGCATTTT
.	.	TRBJ1-1	TRBV29-1	CSASGGFPYLNTEAFF	TGCAGCGCCTCGGGGGGCTTCCCCTATCTTAACACTGAAGCTTTCTTT
TRBD1	.	TRBJ1-1	TRBV19	CASSRDSTTNTEAFF	TGTGCCAGTAGTCGGGACAGCACAACGAACACTGAAGCTTTCTTT
.	once	TRBJ1-1	TRBV6-5	CAISRAGNTEAFF	TGTGCCATCTCCCGGGCGGGGAACACTGAAGCTTTCTTT
TRBD2	.	TRBJ2-5	TRBV30	CAWSVQGTSGTETQYF	TGTGCCTGGAGTGTACAAGGGACTAGCGGGACAGAGACCCAGTACTTC
TRBD1	.	TRBJ1-1	TRBV5-1	CASSIRDRGEAFF	TGCGCCAGCAGCATCCGGGACAGGGGGGAAGCTTTCTTT
.	.	TRBJ1-5	TRBV18	CASSPQGNQPQHF	TGTGCCAGCTCACCCCAGGGTAATCAGCCCCAGCATTTT
.	.	TRBJ2-2	TRBV6-6	CASSYVLSLELFF	TGTGCCAGCAGTTACGTGCTCTCACTGGAGCTGTTTTTT
.	.	TRBJ2-7	TRBV5-1	CASSLDLGEQYF	TGCGCCAGCAGCTTAGATCTAGGCGAGCAGTACTTC
.	.	TRBJ2-7	TRBV9	CASSPQDGGALVYEQYF	TGTGCCAGCAGCCCACAAGATGGGGGGGCACTAGTCTACGAGCAGTACTTC
.	once	TRBJ2-2	TRBV6-6	CASSSFSGGGTGELFF	TGTGCCAGCAGTTCCTTTAGCGGAGGGGGAACCGGGGAGCTGTTTTTT
TRBD2	.	TRBJ2-7	TRBV27	CASSSTSGGTYEQYF	TGTGCCAGCAGTTCGACTAGCGGGGGAACATACGAGCAGTACTTC
.	.	TRBJ2-2	TRBV10-3	CAIRGGTGELFF	TGTGCCATCCGTGGGGGCACCGGGGAGCTGTTTTTT
TRBD2	.	TRBJ2-5	TRBV6-5	CASSLGLAGVVETQYF	TGTGCCAGCAGTTTGGGACTAGCGGGAGTAGTAGAGACCCAGTACTTC
.	.	TRBJ2-7	TRBV14	CASSQGAGYEQYF	TGTGCCAGCAGCCAAGGGGCCGGCTACGAGCAGTACTTC
.	.	TRBJ2-5	TRBV7-3	CASSTRIRPQETQYF	TGTGCCAGCAGCACCCGGATCCGACCACAAGAGACCCAGTACTTC